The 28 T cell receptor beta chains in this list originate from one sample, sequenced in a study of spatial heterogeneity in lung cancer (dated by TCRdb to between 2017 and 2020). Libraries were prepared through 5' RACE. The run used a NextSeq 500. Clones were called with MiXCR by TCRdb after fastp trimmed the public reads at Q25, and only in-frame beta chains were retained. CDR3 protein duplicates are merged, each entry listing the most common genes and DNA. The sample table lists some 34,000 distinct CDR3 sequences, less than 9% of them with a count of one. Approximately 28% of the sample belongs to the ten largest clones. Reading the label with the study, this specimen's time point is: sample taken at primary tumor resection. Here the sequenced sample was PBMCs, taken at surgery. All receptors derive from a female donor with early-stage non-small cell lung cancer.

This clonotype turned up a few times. CDR3 coding DNA: TGTGCCAGCAGCTTGACAGGGATCGATCAGCCCCAGCATTTT. Its translation: CASSLTGIDQPQHF. This chain connects TRBV5-6 to TRBJ1-5; possibly TRBD1 for D (6 bases). Per the germline V gene, CDR1 is SGHDT and CDR2 is YYEEEE. V dropped 1 base and J dropped 5 bases, with 10 bases sitting between them. The CDR3 sequence is 14 residues long.

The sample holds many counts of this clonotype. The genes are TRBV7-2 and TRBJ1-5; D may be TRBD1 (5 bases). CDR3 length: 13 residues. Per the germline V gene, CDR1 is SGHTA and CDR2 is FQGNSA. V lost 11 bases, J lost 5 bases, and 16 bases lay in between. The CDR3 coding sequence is TGTGCCTCCTCAGGGCAGGGTTATCAGCCCCAGCATTTT. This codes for CASSGQGYQPQHF.

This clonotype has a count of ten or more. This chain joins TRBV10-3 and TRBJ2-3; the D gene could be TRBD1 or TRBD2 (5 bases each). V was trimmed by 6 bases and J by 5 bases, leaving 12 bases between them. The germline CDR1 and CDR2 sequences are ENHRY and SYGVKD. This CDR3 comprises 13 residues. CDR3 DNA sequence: TGTGCCATCAGAGGGACGGCCGGAGATACGCAGTATTTT. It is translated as CAIRGTAGDTQYF.

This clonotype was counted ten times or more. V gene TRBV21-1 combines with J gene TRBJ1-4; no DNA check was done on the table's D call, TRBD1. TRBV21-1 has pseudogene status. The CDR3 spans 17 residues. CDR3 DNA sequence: TGTGCCAGCAGCGAAAGCGGGTCGACAGCACATAATGAAAAACTGTTTTTT. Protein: CASSESGSTAHNEKLFF.

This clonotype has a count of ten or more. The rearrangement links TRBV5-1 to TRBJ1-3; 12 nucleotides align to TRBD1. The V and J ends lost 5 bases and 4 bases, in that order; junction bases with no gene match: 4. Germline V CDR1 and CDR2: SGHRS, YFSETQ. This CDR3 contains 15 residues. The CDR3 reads CASRTGTGGGNTIYF. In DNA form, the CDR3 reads TGCGCCAGCAGAACCGGGACAGGGGGCGGAAACACCATATATTTT.

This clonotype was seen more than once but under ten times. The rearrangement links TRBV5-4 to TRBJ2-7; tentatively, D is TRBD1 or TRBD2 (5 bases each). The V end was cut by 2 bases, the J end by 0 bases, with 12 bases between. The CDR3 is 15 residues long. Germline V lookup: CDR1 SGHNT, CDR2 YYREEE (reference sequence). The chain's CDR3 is CASSFRGVNSYEQYF. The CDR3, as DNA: TGTGCCAGCAGCTTCCGGGGCGTGAACTCCTACGAGCAGTACTTC.

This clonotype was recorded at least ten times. The CDR3 nucleotides read TGCGCCAGCAGCCGGACGCCCGGCAGATCTCAAGAGACCCAGTACTTC. Amino acids: CASSRTPGRSQETQYF. V is TRBV5-1 and J is TRBJ2-5, with no clear D. CDR1 and CDR2 (germline): SGHRS, YFSETQ. CDR3 length: 16 residues. V was trimmed by 4 bases and J by 2 bases, leaving 18 bases between them.

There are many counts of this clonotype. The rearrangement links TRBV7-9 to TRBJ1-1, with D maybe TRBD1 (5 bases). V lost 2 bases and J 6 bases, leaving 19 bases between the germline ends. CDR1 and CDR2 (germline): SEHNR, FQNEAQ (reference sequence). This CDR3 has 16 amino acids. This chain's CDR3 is CASSLIRGPRYAEAFF. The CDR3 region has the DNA TGTGCCAGCAGCTTAATAAGGGGCCCTCGTTACGCTGAAGCTTTCTTT.

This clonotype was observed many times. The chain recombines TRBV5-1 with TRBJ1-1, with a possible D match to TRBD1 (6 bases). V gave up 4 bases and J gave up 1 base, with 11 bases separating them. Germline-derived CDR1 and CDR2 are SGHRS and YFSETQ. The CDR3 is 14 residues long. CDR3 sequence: CASSNGGANTEAFF. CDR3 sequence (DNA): TGCGCCAGCAGCAACGGGGGCGCGAACACTGAAGCTTTCTTT.

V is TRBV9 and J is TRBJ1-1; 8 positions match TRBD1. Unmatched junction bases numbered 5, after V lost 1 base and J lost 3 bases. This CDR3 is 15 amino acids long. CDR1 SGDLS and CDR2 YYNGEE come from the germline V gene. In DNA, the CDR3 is TGTGCCAGCAGCGTACGGTCACAGGGGGACACTGAAGCTTTCTTT. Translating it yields CASSVRSQGDTEAFF.

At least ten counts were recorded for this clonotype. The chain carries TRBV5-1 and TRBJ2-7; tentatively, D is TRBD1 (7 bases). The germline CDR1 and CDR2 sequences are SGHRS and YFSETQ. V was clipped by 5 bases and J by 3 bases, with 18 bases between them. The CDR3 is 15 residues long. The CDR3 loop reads CASRTFRGRNYEQYF. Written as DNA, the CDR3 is TGCGCCAGCAGGACGTTCAGGGGGAGGAACTACGAGCAGTACTTC.

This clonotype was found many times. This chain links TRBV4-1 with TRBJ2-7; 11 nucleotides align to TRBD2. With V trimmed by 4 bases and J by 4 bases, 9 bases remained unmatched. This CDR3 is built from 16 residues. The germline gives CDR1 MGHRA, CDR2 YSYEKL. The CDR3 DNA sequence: TGCGCCAGCAGCCTTTCGCCACTAGCGGGGGCTTACGAGCAGTACTTC. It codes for CASSLSPLAGAYEQYF.

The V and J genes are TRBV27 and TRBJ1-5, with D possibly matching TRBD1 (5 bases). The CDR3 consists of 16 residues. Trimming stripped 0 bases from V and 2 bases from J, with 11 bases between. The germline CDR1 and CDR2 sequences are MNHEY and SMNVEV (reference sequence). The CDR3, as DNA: TGTGCCAGCAGTTTATCCGGGGGAGGGGGCAATCAGCCCCAGCATTTT. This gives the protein CASSLSGGGGNQPQHF.

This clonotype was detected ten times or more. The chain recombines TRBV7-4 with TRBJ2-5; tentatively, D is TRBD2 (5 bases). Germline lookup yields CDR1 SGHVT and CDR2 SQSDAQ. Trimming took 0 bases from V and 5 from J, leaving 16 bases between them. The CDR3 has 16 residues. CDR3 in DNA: TGTGCCAGCAGCTTAGCTCGGGTCCCCGGGGTGGAGACCCAGTACTTC. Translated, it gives CASSLARVPGVETQYF. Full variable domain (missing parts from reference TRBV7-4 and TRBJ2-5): GAGVSQSPRYKVAKRGRDVALRCDSISGHVTLYWYRQTLGQGSEVLTYSQSDAQRDKSGRPSGRFSAERPERSVSTLKIQRTEQGDSAVYLCASSLARVPGVETQYFGPGTRLLVL.

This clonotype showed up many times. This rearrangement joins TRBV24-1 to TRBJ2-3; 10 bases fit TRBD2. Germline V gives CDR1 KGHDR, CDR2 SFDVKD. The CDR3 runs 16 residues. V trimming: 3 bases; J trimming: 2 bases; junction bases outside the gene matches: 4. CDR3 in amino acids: CATSDQLAGHTDTQYF. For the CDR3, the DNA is TGTGCCACCAGTGATCAACTAGCGGGACACACAGATACGCAGTATTTT.

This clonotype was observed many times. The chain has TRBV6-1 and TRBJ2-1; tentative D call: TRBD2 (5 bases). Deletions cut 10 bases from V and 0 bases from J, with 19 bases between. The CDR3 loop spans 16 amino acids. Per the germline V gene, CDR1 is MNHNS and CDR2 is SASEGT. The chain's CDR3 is CATSYSTSLSYNEQFF. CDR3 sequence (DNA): TGTGCCACCTCCTACTCCACTAGTCTCTCCTACAATGAGCAGTTCTTC.

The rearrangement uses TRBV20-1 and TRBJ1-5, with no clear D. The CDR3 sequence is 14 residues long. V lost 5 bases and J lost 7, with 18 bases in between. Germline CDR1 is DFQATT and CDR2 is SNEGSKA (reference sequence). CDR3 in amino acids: CSALEEGGEQPQHF. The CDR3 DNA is TGCAGTGCTTTAGAAGAGGGAGGAGAGCAGCCCCAGCATTTT.

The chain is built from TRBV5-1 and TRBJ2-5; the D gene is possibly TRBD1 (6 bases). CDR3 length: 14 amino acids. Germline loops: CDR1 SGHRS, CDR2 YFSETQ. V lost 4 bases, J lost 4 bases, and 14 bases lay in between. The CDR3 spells CASSRSRGIETQYF. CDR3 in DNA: TGCGCCAGCAGCCGGTCGAGGGGGATAGAGACCCAGTACTTC.

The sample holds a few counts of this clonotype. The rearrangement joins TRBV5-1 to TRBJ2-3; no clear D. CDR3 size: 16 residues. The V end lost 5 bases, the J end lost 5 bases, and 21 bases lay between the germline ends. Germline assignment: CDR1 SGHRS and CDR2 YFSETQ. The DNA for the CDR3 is TGCGCCAGCAGTTTAGGTCCCGGGTCAACGGGAGATACGCAGTATTTT. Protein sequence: CASSLGPGSTGDTQYF.

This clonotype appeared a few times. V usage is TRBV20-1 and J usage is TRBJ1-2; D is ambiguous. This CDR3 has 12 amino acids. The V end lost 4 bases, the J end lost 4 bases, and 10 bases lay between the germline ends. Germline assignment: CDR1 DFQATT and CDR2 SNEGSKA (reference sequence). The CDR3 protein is CSAIERGYGYTF. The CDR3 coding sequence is TGCAGTGCTATCGAGCGGGGCTATGGCTACACCTTC.

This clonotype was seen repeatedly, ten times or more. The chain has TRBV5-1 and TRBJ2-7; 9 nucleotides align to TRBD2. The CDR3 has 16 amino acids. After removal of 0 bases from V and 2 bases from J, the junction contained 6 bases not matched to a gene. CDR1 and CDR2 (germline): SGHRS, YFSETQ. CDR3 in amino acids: CASSLGSLAGAYEQYF. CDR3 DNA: TGCGCCAGCAGCTTGGGCAGCTTAGCGGGAGCCTACGAGCAGTACTTC.

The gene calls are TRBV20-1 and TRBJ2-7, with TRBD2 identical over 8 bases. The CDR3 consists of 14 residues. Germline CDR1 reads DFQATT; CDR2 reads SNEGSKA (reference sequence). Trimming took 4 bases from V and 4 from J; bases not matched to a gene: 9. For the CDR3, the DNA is TGCAGTGCTACTCCGGGGGGACTAGTATACGAGCAGTACTTC. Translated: CSATPGGLVYEQYF.

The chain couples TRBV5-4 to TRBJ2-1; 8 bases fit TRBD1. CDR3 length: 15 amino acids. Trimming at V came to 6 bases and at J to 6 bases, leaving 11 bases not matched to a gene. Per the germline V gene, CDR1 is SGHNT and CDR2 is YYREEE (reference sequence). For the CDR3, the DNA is TGTGCCAGCAACCCAGGGGGCCCGGAAGGCAATGAGCAGTTCTTC. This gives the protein CASNPGGPEGNEQFF.

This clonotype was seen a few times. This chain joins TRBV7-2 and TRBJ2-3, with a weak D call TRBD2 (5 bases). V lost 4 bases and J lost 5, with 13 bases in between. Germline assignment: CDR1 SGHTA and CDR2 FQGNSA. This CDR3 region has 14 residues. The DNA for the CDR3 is TGTGCCAGCAGCTCCTATACTAGGAAAGATACGCAGTATTTT. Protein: CASSSYTRKDTQYF.

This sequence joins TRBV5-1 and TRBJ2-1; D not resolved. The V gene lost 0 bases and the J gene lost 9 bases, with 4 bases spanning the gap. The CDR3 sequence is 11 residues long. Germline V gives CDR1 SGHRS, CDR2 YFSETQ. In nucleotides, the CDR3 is TGCGCCAGCAGCTTGGAGATTGAGCAGTTCTTC. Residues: CASSLEIEQFF.

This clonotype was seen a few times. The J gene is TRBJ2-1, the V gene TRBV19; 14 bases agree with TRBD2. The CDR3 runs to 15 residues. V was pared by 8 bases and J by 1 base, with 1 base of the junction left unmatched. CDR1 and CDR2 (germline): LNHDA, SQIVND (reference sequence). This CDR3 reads CASRLAGGSYNEQFF. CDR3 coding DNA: TGTGCCAGTCGACTAGCGGGAGGGTCCTACAATGAGCAGTTCTTC. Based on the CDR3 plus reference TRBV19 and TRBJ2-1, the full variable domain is DGGITQSPKYLFRKEGQNVTLSCEQNLNHDAMYWYRQDPGQGLRLIYYSQIVNDFQKGDIAEGYSVSREKKESFPLTVTSAQKNPTAFYLCASRLAGGSYNEQFFGPGTRLTVL.

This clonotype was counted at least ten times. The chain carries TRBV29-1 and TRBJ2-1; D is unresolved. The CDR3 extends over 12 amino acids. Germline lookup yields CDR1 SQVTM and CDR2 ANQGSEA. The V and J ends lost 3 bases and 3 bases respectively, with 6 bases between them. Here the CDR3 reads CSVDPYYNEQFF. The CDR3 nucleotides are TGCAGCGTTGATCCCTACTACAATGAGCAGTTCTTC.

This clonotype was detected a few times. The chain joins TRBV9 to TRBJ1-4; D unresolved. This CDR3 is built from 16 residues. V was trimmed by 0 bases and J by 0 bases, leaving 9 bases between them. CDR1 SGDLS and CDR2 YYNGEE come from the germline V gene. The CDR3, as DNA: TGTGCCAGCAGCGTAGCCCCCTATGCAACTAATGAAAAACTGTTTTTT. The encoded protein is CASSVAPYATNEKLFF.